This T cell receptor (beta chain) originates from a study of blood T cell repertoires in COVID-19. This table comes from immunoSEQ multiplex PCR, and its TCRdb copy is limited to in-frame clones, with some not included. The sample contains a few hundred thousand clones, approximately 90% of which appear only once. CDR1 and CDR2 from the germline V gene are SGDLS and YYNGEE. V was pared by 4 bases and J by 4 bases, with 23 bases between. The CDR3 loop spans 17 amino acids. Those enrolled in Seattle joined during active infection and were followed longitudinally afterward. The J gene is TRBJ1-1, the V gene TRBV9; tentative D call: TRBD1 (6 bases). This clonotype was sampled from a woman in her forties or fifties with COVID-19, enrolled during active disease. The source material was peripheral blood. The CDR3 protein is CASSPDSYRVSATEAFF. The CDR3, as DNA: TGTGCCAGCAGCCCTGACTCCTACAGGGTCTCGGCCACTGAAGCTTTCTTT.